Here is one TCR beta chain with its context. Its specificity is unknown. Sequencing was performed with immunoSEQ multiplex PCR; in TCRdb, only in-frame clones are kept and a portion is missing. The sample consists of approximately 180,000 clones, 80% to 90% of them appearing once. This sample is drawn from a study of T cell responses to AZD1222 COVID-19 vaccine. Findings and caveats of the study: AZD1222 recipients seropositive at baseline numbered only 5 to 7. Spike-specific TCR repertoires showed rising breadth and depth after two AZD1222 doses. Repertoire samples came only from after the peak T cell response.

Germline CDR1 is SGHRS and CDR2 is YFSETQ. This CDR3 region has 17 residues. The germline V and J ends were trimmed by 5 bases and 0 bases, with 18 bases remaining between them. Sequencing was performed on peripheral blood, taken on day 0 of AZD1222 vaccination. This chain uses TRBV5-1 with TRBJ2-4, with D possibly TRBD1 on 7 matching bases. This TCR derives from an adult in good health. For the CDR3, the DNA is TGCGCCAGCAGGGTGGAGGGGGCTCAGATAGCCAAAAACATTCAGTACTTC. Translated: CASRVEGAQIAKNIQYF.